This T cell receptor (beta chain) derives from a study of naive and memory T cell subsets. Both TRBC1 and TRBC2 were covered by a beta constant-region primer of two equimolar oligonucleotides. Each CDR3 protein is one row after TCRdb ran MiXCR on the UMI-ligation and nested PCR reads. Of 25,000 to 30,000 distinct CDR3 sequences in the sample, roughly 10% were seen once. Study observations and caveats: Over 95% of naive TCR sequences appeared only once after error correction, unlike memory subsets. No ground truth validated the naive and memory repertoire findings.

Trimming took 6 bases from V and 0 from J, leaving 18 bases between them. CDR3 length equals 17 residues. Looked up from germline, CDR1 is SGHNT and CDR2 is YENEEA. Points on this clonotype: The antigen is not known.

Source material: effector memory CD4+ T cells from blood. The subset is: effector memory, CD45RA- CD27-. The TCR comes from a human donor in good health. The chain uses TRBV11-3 and TRBJ2-1; D possibly matches TRBD1 or TRBD2 (5 bases each). Here the CDR3 reads CASSKGTELSSYNEQFF. For the CDR3, the DNA is TGTGCCAGCAGTAAAGGGACGGAACTGAGCTCCTACAATGAGCAGTTCTTC. Supplemented by reference TRBV11-3 and TRBJ2-1, the full variable domain reads EAGVVQSPRYKIIEKKQPVAFWCNPISGHNTLYWYLQNLGQGPELLIRYENEEAVDDSQLPKDRFSAERLKGVDSTLKIQPAELGDSAVYLCASSKGTELSSYNEQFFGPGTRLTVL.